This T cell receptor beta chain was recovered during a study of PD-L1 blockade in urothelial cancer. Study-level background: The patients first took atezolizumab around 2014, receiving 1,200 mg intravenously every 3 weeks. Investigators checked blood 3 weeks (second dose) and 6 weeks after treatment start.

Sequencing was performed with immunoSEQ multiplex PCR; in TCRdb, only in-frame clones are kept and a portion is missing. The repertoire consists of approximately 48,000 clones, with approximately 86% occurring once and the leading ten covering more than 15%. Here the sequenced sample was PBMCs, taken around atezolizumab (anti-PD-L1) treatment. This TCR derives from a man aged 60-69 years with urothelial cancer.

CDR3: CASSLRLAGGREQFF. CDR3 sequence (DNA): TGTGCCAGCAGCTTAAGACTAGCGGGGGGCCGGGAGCAGTTCTTC. The rearrangement uses TRBV11-2 and TRBJ2-1, with 13 bases that match TRBD2. CDR1 and CDR2 (germline): SGHAT, FQNNGV. V lost 2 bases and J lost 10; bases outside the gene matches: 5. The CDR3 consists of 15 residues.